The clone carrying this TCR beta chain was detected many times. The antigen is unknown. The source of the sample is a study of CD8 T cells in ankylosing spondylitis. The TCR beta libraries were generated through quantitative 5'-RACE incorporating molecular barcodes. TCRdb ran MiXCR on the 5' RACE reads and lists one entry per CDR3 protein. The sample has about 160,000 distinct CDR3 sequences, around 17% seen once. There are 14 residues in the CDR3. Germline CDR1 is DFQATT and CDR2 is SNEGSKA (reference sequence). V was cut by 1 base and J by 3 bases, with 11 bases left in between. General study results and limits: One TCR beta motif, made up of roughly eight highly homologous variants, appeared characteristic of ankylosing spondylitis blood.

Sequenced material: blood, either unsorted or a sorted T cell fraction (not recorded which). The chain carries TRBV20-1 and TRBJ2-3; D is perhaps TRBD1 (5 bases). This TCR came from a male donor with ankylosing spondylitis or in good health (not recorded which). Written as DNA, the CDR3 is TGCAGTGCTAGAGGGACATTGGAAACAGATACGCAGTATTTT. Its protein product is CSARGTLETDTQYF.